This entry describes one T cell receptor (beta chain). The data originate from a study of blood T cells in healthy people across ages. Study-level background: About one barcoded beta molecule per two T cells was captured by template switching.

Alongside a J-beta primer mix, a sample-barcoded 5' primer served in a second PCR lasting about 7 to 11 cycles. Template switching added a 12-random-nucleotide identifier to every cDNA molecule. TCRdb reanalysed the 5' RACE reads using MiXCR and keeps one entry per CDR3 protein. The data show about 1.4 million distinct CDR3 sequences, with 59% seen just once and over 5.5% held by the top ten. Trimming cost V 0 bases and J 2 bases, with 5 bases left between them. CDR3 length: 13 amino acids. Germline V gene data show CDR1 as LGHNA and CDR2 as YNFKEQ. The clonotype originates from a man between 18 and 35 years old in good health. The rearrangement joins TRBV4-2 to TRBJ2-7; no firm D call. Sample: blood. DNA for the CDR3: TGTGCCAGCAGCCAAGACATCACCTACGAGCAGTACTTC. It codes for CASSQDITYEQYF.